The present T cell receptor (beta chain) was sequenced within a study of blood T cell repertoires in COVID-19. Study in general: Samples of COVID-19 (acute and convalescent) were obtained from the United States, Italy and Spain. PBMCs, B-cell-depleted T cells, or T cells were the source of the cDNA or gDNA that made up the material.

In germline, CDR1 is LGHNA, CDR2 YSLEER. The CDR3 consists of 15 residues. V shed 2 bases and J 8 bases; nucleotides not matched to a gene: 5. Authors' methods: From reference gene primer amplification, estimates of nucleated cell counts were derived. The protocol was immunoSEQ multiplex PCR, while the TCRdb copy is restricted to in-frame clones and leaves out a portion. The V and J calls and clone size are taken from that table; D and trimming were inferred from the DNA. The data contain under 200,000 clones, approximately 85% of them singletons. The chain couples TRBV4-3 to TRBJ2-1, with 11 bases matching TRBD2. The origin of this receptor is a woman of 80 years or more with acute or convalescent COVID-19. The sequenced material came from peripheral blood. CDR3 DNA sequence: TGCGCCAGCAGCCAAACGACTAGCGGGGCCTATGAGCAGTTCTTC. Its translation: CASSQTTSGAYEQFF.